A single sample is the source of the 30 T cell receptor beta chains below, sequenced in a study of T-cell memory formation after mild COVID-19. From the 5' RACE reads, TCRdb called clonotypes with MiXCR, one entry per CDR3 protein. The sample lists a few hundred thousand distinct CDR3 sequences, roughly a quarter seen once, with roughly 9.7% in the top ten. Sequencing was carried out using PBMCs or a T cell subset sorted from them (not recorded which). Receptor source: an adult woman who had mild COVID-19 (a few samples of this study predate the infection). Cell type and time point are not known.

CDR3 bases: TGTGCCAGCAGTGTGGTTCAGGGGGACTACGAGCAGTACTTC. This gives the protein CASSVVQGDYEQYF. This sequence joins TRBV25-1 and TRBJ2-7; TRBD1 agrees at 7 bases. V shed 4 bases, J shed 3 bases, and the junction held 6 bases outside the gene matches. Germline loops: CDR1 MGHDK, CDR2 SYGVNS. The CDR3 consists of 14 residues.

The gene calls are TRBV12-3 or TRBV12-4 and TRBJ2-3; the match to TRBD2 covers 9 bases. The CDR3 length is 15 residues. The V gene end was trimmed by 8 bases and the J gene end by 3 bases; junction bases not matched to a gene: 9. As DNA, the CDR3 is TGTGCCAGCGCCCCAGGACTAGCGTATACAGATACGCAGTATTTT. Translating it yields CASAPGLAYTDTQYF.

A few counts support this clonotype. The chain has TRBV19 and TRBJ2-1; D ambiguous. Looked up from germline, CDR1 is LNHDA and CDR2 is SQIVND (reference sequence). This CDR3 contains 14 residues. V lost 5 bases, J lost 0 bases, and 8 bases lay in between. The CDR3 nucleotides read TGTGCCAGTAGTTGGGTAGTCTCCTACAATGAGCAGTTCTTC. The encoded protein is CASSWVVSYNEQFF.

This chain connects TRBV4-3 to TRBJ2-2; the D is unclear. Germline-derived CDR1 and CDR2 are LGHNA and YSLEER. Between the trimmed V and J ends, which lost 5 bases and 4 bases, there was a span of 11 bases. The CDR3 is made up of 14 amino acids. The CDR3 region has the DNA TGCGCCAGCAGCGGGGATAGAACCACCGGGGAGCTGTTTTTT. It codes for CASSGDRTTGELFF.

The V call is TRBV5-4, the J call TRBJ2-2; 7 bases agree with TRBD2. Germline V gene data show CDR1 as SGHNT and CDR2 as YYREEE (reference sequence). J lost 6 bases, V lost 3 bases, and 11 bases had no gene match. The CDR3 is made up of 16 amino acids. This CDR3 reads CASSYVGGRLAGELFF. CDR3 sequence (DNA): TGTGCCAGCAGCTACGTGGGGGGGAGGTTGGCCGGGGAGCTGTTTTTT.

The chain carries TRBV24-1 and TRBJ2-3, with a possible D match to TRBD2 (6 bases). V lost 4 bases and J lost 1, with 17 bases in between. Germline V gene lookup returns CDR1 KGHDR and CDR2 SFDVKD. The CDR3 sequence is 17 residues long. The CDR3 DNA reads as TGTGCCACCAGTGAAGCCATTGAGGCTAGCGGCACAGATACGCAGTATTTT. Translation gives CATSEAIEASGTDTQYF.

The rearrangement joins TRBV28 to TRBJ2-7; no reliable D call. The CDR3 sequence is 13 residues long. Deletions cut 3 bases from V and 5 bases from J, with 11 bases between. The germline V gene has CDR1 MDHEN and CDR2 SYDVKM. The CDR3 DNA reads TGTGCCAGCAGTTTTAGGTCCCGCCACGAGCAGTACTTC. Protein product: CASSFRSRHEQYF.

This clonotype has more than one count but fewer than ten. In DNA form, the CDR3 reads TGCAGCGTTGAAGAGTGGACTAGCGTAGAGACCCAGTACTTC. Protein sequence: CSVEEWTSVETQYF. The genes are TRBV29-1 and TRBJ2-5; TRBD2 matches at 9 bases. CDR3 length: 14 amino acids. The germline CDR1 and CDR2 sequences are SQVTM and ANQGSEA. J lost 4 bases, V lost 0 bases, and 3 bases had no gene match.

This chain joins TRBV6-6 and TRBJ1-1; D ambiguous. From germline, CDR1 is MNHNY and CDR2 SVGAGI (reference sequence). Trimming stripped 0 bases from V and 7 bases from J, with 9 bases between. This CDR3 has 13 amino acids. DNA for the CDR3: TGTGCCAGCAGTTACTCTCGTGACATTGAAGCTTTCTTT. It specifies CASSYSRDIEAFF.

V and J are TRBV7-6 and TRBJ2-3; D is unclear. The CDR3 totals 13 residues. The V and J ends lost 2 bases and 9 bases respectively, with 12 bases between them. Looked up from germline, CDR1 is SGHVS and CDR2 is FNYEAQ. For the CDR3, the DNA is TGTGCCAGCAGCTTATTTTACGCGGACACGCAGTATTTT. It is translated as CASSLFYADTQYF.

V and J are TRBV4-1 and TRBJ1-2; D is ambiguous. Trimming shortened V by 1 base and J by 1 base, and 16 bases separated the two germline ends. Germline CDR1 and CDR2: MGHRA and YSYEKL. The CDR3 has 17 amino acids. The CDR3 is CASSQAVTDPYNYGYTF. CDR3 sequence (DNA): TGCGCCAGCAGCCAAGCCGTCACGGACCCTTATAACTATGGCTACACCTTC.

The chain has TRBV13 and TRBJ1-6; TRBD1 might be the D (6 bases). Between the trimmed V and J ends, which lost 6 bases and 6 bases, there was a span of 9 bases. The germline gives CDR1 PRHDT, CDR2 FYEKMQ (reference sequence). The CDR3 extends over 13 amino acids. The CDR3 bases are TGTGCCAGCAGACAAGGGGGTAATTCACCCCTCCACTTT. Its translation: CASRQGGNSPLHF.

The rearrangement joins TRBV6-5 to TRBJ1-4, with a weak D call TRBD1 (5 bases). Trimming shortened V by 0 bases and J by 6 bases, and 17 bases separated the two germline ends. The germline V gene has CDR1 MNHEY and CDR2 SVGAGI. The CDR3 has 17 amino acids. Here the CDR3 DNA reads TGTGCCAGCAGTTACTCTGGGCAGGGCCTAGGATATGAAAAACTGTTTTTT. Amino acids: CASSYSGQGLGYEKLFF.

This clonotype has more than one count but fewer than ten. The chain uses TRBV7-9 and TRBJ1-5; D gene uncertain. This CDR3 has 13 amino acids. V dropped 6 bases and J dropped 2 bases, with 8 bases sitting between them. Germline lookup yields CDR1 SEHNR and CDR2 FQNEAQ (reference sequence). CDR3 protein: CASSFPGNQPQHF. As DNA, the CDR3 is TGTGCCAGCAGTTTCCCTGGCAATCAGCCCCAGCATTTT.

This clonotype turned up a few times. The chain is built from TRBV5-1 and TRBJ1-2, with D hard to call. CDR1 and CDR2 from the germline V gene are SGHRS and YFSETQ. V lost 5 bases, J lost 8 bases, and 16 bases lay in between. The CDR3 is made up of 13 amino acids. The CDR3 coding sequence is TGCGCCAGCAGAATGACCGCGCGGCCCGGCTACACCTTC. This translates into CASRMTARPGYTF.

The chain has TRBV7-2 and TRBJ2-7; D remains ambiguous. Germline assignment: CDR1 SGHTA and CDR2 FQGNSA. V was shortened by 1 base and J by 4 bases, with 17 bases between the two germline ends. The CDR3 has 16 residues. CDR3 bases: TGTGCCAGCAGCTTAGGCCGGCACTGGGCCTTATACGAGCAGTACTTC. Its translation is CASSLGRHWALYEQYF.

There are a few counts of this clonotype. The CDR3 here is CASSIYKTGRDNSPLHF. DNA of the CDR3: TGTGCCAGCAGTATCTACAAGACAGGTCGAGATAATTCACCCCTCCACTTT. The chain combines TRBV27 with TRBJ1-6, with TRBD1 as a possible D gene (6 bases). The CDR3 is 17 amino acids. Germline-derived CDR1 and CDR2 are MNHEY and SMNVEV (reference sequence). V was clipped by 5 bases and J by 5 bases, with 19 bases between them.

This clonotype was detected a few times. The chain couples TRBV20-1 to TRBJ2-4, with 8 bases matching TRBD1. CDR1 and CDR2 from the germline V gene are DFQATT and SNEGSKA (reference sequence). J was trimmed by 11 bases and V by 3 bases; bases with no gene match: 24. The CDR3 spans 18 residues. This CDR3 reads CSARAIFPGVTGGRVQYF. CDR3 nucleotides: TGCAGTGCTAGGGCCATCTTCCCCGGCGTTACAGGGGGAAGGGTTCAGTACTTC.

CDR3 residues: CASQLAGAYEQYF. CDR3 nucleotides: TGCGCCAGCCAACTAGCGGGGGCGTACGAGCAGTACTTC. This chain joins TRBV5-1 and TRBJ2-7; 11 bases match TRBD2. Germline V gene data show CDR1 as SGHRS and CDR2 as YFSETQ. This CDR3 is built from 13 residues. V shed 7 bases and J 4 bases; nucleotides not matched to a gene: 4.

This clonotype was seen a handful of times. The chain uses TRBV5-1 and TRBJ2-1; TRBD1 matches at 9 bases. J lost 3 bases, V lost 4 bases, and 11 bases had no gene match. The length of the CDR3 is 17 residues. In germline, CDR1 is SGHRS, CDR2 YFSETQ. CDR3 in DNA: TGCGCCAGCAGCCCTACAGGGGGCGCGGATTTCTACAATGAGCAGTTCTTC. The encoded protein is CASSPTGGADFYNEQFF.

The chain has TRBV29-1 and TRBJ1-1, with 8 nucleotides matching TRBD1. Per germline, CDR1 SQVTM and CDR2 ANQGSEA. The CDR3 consists of 10 residues. V lost 6 bases and J lost 9; bases outside the gene matches: 3. In DNA, the CDR3 is TGCAGCGTCGGACAGGGTAAAGCTTTCTTT. Translating it yields CSVGQGKAFF.

This clonotype appeared a few times. Written as DNA, the CDR3 is TGCAGTGCTCAACAGGGGGCGGGACAGCCCCAGCATTTT. Encoded protein: CSAQQGAGQPQHF. This chain joins TRBV20-1 and TRBJ1-5; 9 nucleotides line up with TRBD1. Germline loops: CDR1 DFQATT, CDR2 SNEGSKA (reference sequence). V lost 5 bases, J lost 7 bases, and 6 bases stayed unmatched. This CDR3 is built from 13 residues.

This chain joins TRBV7-9 and TRBJ2-1, with D perhaps matching TRBD2 (6 bases). This CDR3 is built from 14 residues. Trimming shortened V by 5 bases and J by 0 bases, and 8 bases separated the two germline ends. The germline gives CDR1 SEHNR, CDR2 FQNEAQ (reference sequence). The CDR3 protein is CASSPGLSYNEQFF. The CDR3 DNA reads TGTGCCAGCAGCCCGGGACTCTCCTACAATGAGCAGTTCTTC.

This clonotype was observed at least ten times. The genes are TRBV5-8 and TRBJ2-7; TRBD1 matches 8 bases. Looked up from germline, CDR1 is SGHTS and CDR2 is YDEGEE. The V segment lost 4 bases and the J segment 12 bases; nucleotides outside the gene matches: 12. This CDR3 is built from 13 residues. The CDR3 loop is CASSDRTGLEVYF. DNA of the CDR3: TGTGCCAGCAGCGACCGGACAGGGTTGGAGGTGTACTTC.

The rearrangement joins TRBV5-1 to TRBJ1-3, with no clear D. CDR1 and CDR2 (germline): SGHRS, YFSETQ. CDR3 size: 15 residues. V lost 3 bases and J lost 1, with 11 bases in between. CDR3 sequence reads: CASSSRETSGNTIYF. CDR3 nucleotide sequence: TGCGCCAGCAGCTCTAGGGAAACATCTGGAAACACCATATATTTT.

The J gene is TRBJ2-1, the V gene TRBV5-1; no definite D call. The CDR3 runs 11 residues. The V gene lost 4 bases and the J gene lost 8 bases, with 7 bases spanning the gap. CDR1 is SGHRS, CDR2 YFSETQ, per germline. The CDR3 region is CASSPDYEQFF. As DNA, the CDR3 is TGCGCCAGCAGCCCCGACTATGAGCAGTTCTTC.

The chain employs TRBV5-1 and TRBJ2-6; weak D call: TRBD1 (5 bases). This CDR3 is built from 16 residues. Germline V gene data show CDR1 as SGHRS and CDR2 as YFSETQ. V was cut by 1 base and J by 0 bases, with 8 bases left in between. In nucleotides, the CDR3 is TGCGCCAGCAGCTTGTCAGGGATCTCTGGGGCCAACGTCCTGACTTTC. Its protein product is CASSLSGISGANVLTF.

The chain carries TRBV2 and TRBJ2-2; 8 positions match TRBD1. In germline, CDR1 is SNHLY, CDR2 FYNNEI. The CDR3 runs to 16 residues. V shed 5 bases and J 4 bases; nucleotides not matched to a gene: 9. In DNA form, the CDR3 reads TGTGCCAGCAGTTGGCCTAGGGACAGGACCACCGGGGAGCTGTTTTTT. It is translated as CASSWPRDRTTGELFF.

This rearrangement joins TRBV6-5 to TRBJ2-2; TRBD1 matches at 8 bases. The CDR3 runs 17 residues. With V trimmed by 2 bases and J by 3 bases, 8 bases remained unmatched. In germline, CDR1 is MNHEY, CDR2 SVGAGI. CDR3 bases: TGTGCCAGCAGTTACCAAGGGCAGGGGGCGCACACCGGGGAGCTGTTTTTT. Protein sequence: CASSYQGQGAHTGELFF.

V and J are TRBV11-2 and TRBJ1-2, with a weak D call TRBD1 (6 bases). CDR3 length equals 14 residues. Germline CDR1 SGHAT, CDR2 FQNNGV. The V end was cut by 4 bases, the J end by 4 bases, with 13 bases between. The chain's CDR3 is CASSYPGQSYGYTF. The CDR3 DNA follows: TGTGCCAGCAGCTACCCCGGACAGAGCTATGGCTACACCTTC.